This T cell receptor beta chain was profiled in a study of T cells in Graves' hyperthyroidism and ophthalmopathy. The CDR3 regions of TCR beta were amplified from RNA transcripts. With the HTBI primer set, the TCR CDR3 went through a first round of RT-PCR. TCRdb processed the multiplex PCR reads anew with MiXCR; each CDR3 protein has one entry. The data show about 24,000 distinct CDR3 sequences, approximately 49% seen once. Germline CDR1 reads DFQATT; CDR2 reads SNEGSKA (reference sequence). V shed 4 bases and J 8 bases; nucleotides not matched to a gene: 5. The CDR3 length is 13 residues. Patients aged 18 to 65 with hyperthyroidism were newly diagnosed, with duration under 2 months. Lactation, pregnancy, other autoimmune disease or uncontrolled infection excluded patients. Diagnosing involved the use of clinical symptoms, serum thyroxine and TRAb, thyroid ultrasound and orbital computed tomography.

The chain uses TRBV20-1 and TRBJ1-5, with TRBD1 matching 10 bases. The sequenced sample consisted of blood. This TCR derives from a woman aged 40 to 50 with Graves' hyperthyroidism that later progressed to Graves' ophthalmopathy. The CDR3 DNA is TGCAGTGCTAAGGACAGGGGGGAAAAGCCCCAGCATTTT. It translates to CSAKDRGEKPQHF.